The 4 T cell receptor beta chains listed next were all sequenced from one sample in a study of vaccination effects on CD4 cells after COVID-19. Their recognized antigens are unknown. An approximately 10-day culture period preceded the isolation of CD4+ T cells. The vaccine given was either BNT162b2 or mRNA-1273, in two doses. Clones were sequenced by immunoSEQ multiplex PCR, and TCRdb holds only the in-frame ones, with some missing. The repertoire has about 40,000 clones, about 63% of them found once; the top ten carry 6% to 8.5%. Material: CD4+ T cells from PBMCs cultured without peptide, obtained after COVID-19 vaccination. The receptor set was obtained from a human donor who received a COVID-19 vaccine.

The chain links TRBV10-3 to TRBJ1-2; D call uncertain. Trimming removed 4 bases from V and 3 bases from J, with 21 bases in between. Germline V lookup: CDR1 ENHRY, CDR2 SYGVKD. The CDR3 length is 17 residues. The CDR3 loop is CAISVSRTSTLDYGYTF. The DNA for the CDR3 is TGTGCCATCAGTGTAAGCCGCACCTCCACACTTGACTATGGCTACACCTTC.

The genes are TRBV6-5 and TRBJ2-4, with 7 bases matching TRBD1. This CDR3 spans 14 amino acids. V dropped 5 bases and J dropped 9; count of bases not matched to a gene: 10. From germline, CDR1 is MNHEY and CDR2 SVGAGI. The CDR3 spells CASSKQTGIAIQYF. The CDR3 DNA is TGTGCCAGCAGTAAACAGACAGGGATAGCCATTCAGTACTTC.

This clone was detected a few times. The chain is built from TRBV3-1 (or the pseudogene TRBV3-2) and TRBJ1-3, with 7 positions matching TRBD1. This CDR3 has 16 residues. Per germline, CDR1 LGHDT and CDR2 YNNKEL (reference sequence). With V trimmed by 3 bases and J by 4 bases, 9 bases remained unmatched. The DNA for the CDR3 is TGTGCCAGCAGCCATCCCCCATACAGGGGCGGAAACACCATATATTTT. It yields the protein CASSHPPYRGGNTIYF.

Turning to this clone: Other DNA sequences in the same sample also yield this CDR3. The CDR3 sequence: CASSIWGNYGYTF. CDR3 nucleotide sequence: TGTGCCAGTAGTATATGGGGAAACTATGGCTACACCTTC. This rearrangement joins TRBV19 to TRBJ1-2, with D unresolved. The CDR3 has 13 residues. The germline V gene encodes CDR1 LNHDA and CDR2 SQIVND (reference sequence). V was pared by 2 bases and J by 2 bases, with 6 bases between.